One and the same sample provided the 27 T cell receptor beta chains below, sequenced in a study of regulatory T cells in long-lasting Graves disease. Time point denoted: newly diagnosed GD, antithyroid drugs for less than 3 months. TCR sequences were obtained from RNA taken from PBMCs. iRepertoire HTBI primers and Arm-PCR of CDR3 regions built TCR beta libraries. TCRdb re-analysed the multiplex PCR reads in MiXCR, keeping a single row per CDR3 protein. The sample holds around 420,000 distinct CDR3 sequences, roughly 15% seen once. This sample also belongs to another study, concerning T cells in Graves' hyperthyroidism and ophthalmopathy.

The sequences come from peripheral blood mononuclear cells (PBMCs), collected at new diagnosis, from a patient treated with antithyroid drugs. The receptors here all came from a woman in her 40s with Graves disease.

This clonotype has a count of ten or more. The chain employs TRBV30 and TRBJ2-3; tentatively, D is TRBD1 or TRBD2 (6 bases each). There are 14 residues in the CDR3. Trimming cost V 0 bases and J 2 bases, with 9 bases left between them. Germline V lookup: CDR1 GTSNPN, CDR2 SVGIG (reference sequence). The CDR3 sequence is CAWSVGGITDTQYF. In DNA form, the CDR3 reads TGTGCCTGGAGTGTGGGGGGCATCACAGATACGCAGTATTTT.

This clonotype was seen repeatedly, ten times or more. The chain's CDR3 is CASTNRRSNQPQHF. CDR3 coding DNA: TGTGCCAGCACCAACAGGAGAAGCAATCAGCCCCAGCATTTT. The chain joins TRBV12-3 or TRBV12-4 to TRBJ1-5, with D maybe TRBD1 (5 bases). The CDR3 is 14 amino acids. Trimming removed 7 bases from V and 1 base from J, with 11 bases in between.

V and J are TRBV28 and TRBJ1-2; D call uncertain. The CDR3 runs to 10 residues. The V and J ends lost 6 bases and 9 bases respectively, with 8 bases between them. Per the germline V gene, CDR1 is MDHEN and CDR2 is SYDVKM. CDR3 nucleotide sequence: TGTGCCAGCAGATATGTAAGCTACACCTTC. This encodes CASRYVSYTF.

The rearrangement uses TRBV20-1 and TRBJ2-3; TRBD2 matches 15 bases. The germline V gene encodes CDR1 DFQATT and CDR2 SNEGSKA (reference sequence). The J segment lost 3 bases and the V segment lost 4 bases, leaving 2 bases of the junction unmatched. The CDR3 spans 15 residues. CDR3 nucleotide sequence: TGCAGTGCTATCGGGACTAGCGGGAGGACAGATACGCAGTATTTT. Translated, it gives CSAIGTSGRTDTQYF.

This chain uses TRBV4-3 with TRBJ2-5; TRBD2 matches 13 bases. Germline trimming cut 1 base from V and 1 base from J; bases unmatched to any gene: 12. The CDR3 has 20 residues. Germline V CDR1 and CDR2: LGHNA, YSLEER. In nucleotides, the CDR3 is TGCGCCAGCAGCCAAGGACCCCCGGGACTAGCGGGAAGCCTCCAAGAGACCCAGTACTTC. Protein sequence: CASSQGPPGLAGSLQETQYF.

This clonotype showed up just once. The V call is TRBV5-4, the J call TRBJ2-3, with a tentative D call TRBD2 (5 bases). The CDR3 totals 16 residues. The ends were cut back, 1 base at V and 2 bases at J, with 14 bases in the middle. Germline values: CDR1 SGHNT, CDR2 YYREEE (reference sequence). CDR3 nucleotides: TGTGCCAGCAGCTTGAAAATCAGCGGATCCACAGATACGCAGTATTTT. Translating gives CASSLKISGSTDTQYF.

This clonotype was observed many times. J is TRBJ2-7 and V is TRBV20-1; 9 positions agree with TRBD2. From germline, CDR1 is DFQATT and CDR2 SNEGSKA (reference sequence). The CDR3 extends over 16 amino acids. The J segment lost 3 bases and the V segment lost 1 base, leaving 10 bases of the junction unmatched. CDR3 sequence reads: CSARGAPGLAIYEQYF. CDR3 sequence (DNA): TGCAGTGCTAGAGGCGCACCGGGACTAGCTATCTACGAGCAGTACTTC.

Many counts were recorded for this clonotype. The rearrangement links TRBV11-2 to TRBJ2-7; 7 nucleotides agree with TRBD1. The germline V gene encodes CDR1 SGHAT and CDR2 FQNNGV. The CDR3 is made up of 14 amino acids. V lost 3 bases to trimming and J lost 0 bases; unmatched junction nucleotides: 2. The CDR3 DNA is TGTGCCAGCAGCTTCGGACAGGCCTCCTACGAGCAGTACTTC. Protein: CASSFGQASYEQYF.

This clonotype was observed many times. V gene TRBV5-1 combines with J gene TRBJ2-2; the D is unclear. The CDR3 is 15 residues long. V was trimmed by 0 bases and J by 6 bases, leaving 12 bases between them. Germline CDR1 and CDR2: SGHRS and YFSETQ. DNA for the CDR3: TGCGCCAGCAGCTTGGGGACCACCCAGGCCGGGGAGCTGTTTTTT. This codes for CASSLGTTQAGELFF.

The chain combines TRBV11-2 with TRBJ2-3; 11 nucleotides match TRBD2. V lost 5 bases, J lost 2 bases, and 9 bases stayed unmatched. This CDR3 is built from 17 residues. Germline V CDR1 and CDR2: SGHAT, FQNNGV. CDR3 DNA sequence: TGTGCCAGCAGCAAGCTGCCGGGACTAGCGGTCACAGATACGCAGTATTTT. It is translated as CASSKLPGLAVTDTQYF.

This clonotype was found many times. The J gene is TRBJ2-7, the V gene TRBV29-1; D possibly corresponds to TRBD1 (6 bases). The CDR3 is made up of 13 amino acids. The germline V and J ends were trimmed by 4 bases and 2 bases, with 12 bases remaining between them. CDR1 and CDR2 (germline): SQVTM, ANQGSEA. Here the CDR3 DNA reads TGCAGCGTTGGGACAGTTGAAACCTACGAGCAGTACTTC. Residues: CSVGTVETYEQYF.

There are many counts of this clonotype. The chain has TRBV7-2 and TRBJ2-3; 12 bases are shared with TRBD2. The CDR3 covers 18 residues. Trimming removed 0 bases from V and 2 bases from J; junction bases left unmatched: 6. Germline V gene data show CDR1 as SGHTA and CDR2 as FQGNSA. DNA for the CDR3: TGTGCCAGCAGCTTAGCGCTTTCTAGCGGGAGGGCCACAGATACGCAGTATTTT. Its translation: CASSLALSSGRATDTQYF.

This clonotype showed up just a few times. J is TRBJ1-6 and V is TRBV4-3; D is uncertain. V lost 1 base and J lost 4, with 11 bases in between. CDR1 and CDR2 (germline): LGHNA, YSLEER. The CDR3 loop spans 16 amino acids. CDR3 nucleotide sequence: TGCGCCAGCAGCCAAGTTGGGGAGGTTTATAATTCACCCCTCCACTTT. As protein: CASSQVGEVYNSPLHF.

This clonotype was counted ten times or more. The rearrangement links TRBV20-1 to TRBJ2-5; TRBD1 matches at 12 bases. The J segment lost 1 base and the V segment lost 5 bases, leaving 5 bases of the junction unmatched. Per the germline V gene, CDR1 is DFQATT and CDR2 is SNEGSKA (reference sequence). The CDR3 has 15 residues. Written as DNA, the CDR3 is TGCAGTGCTGTACCGGGACAGGGGGCCCAAGAGACCCAGTACTTC. Its translation is CSAVPGQGAQETQYF.

This clonotype was seen many times. The CDR3, as DNA: TGTGCCAGTCCTCCTCGGACAGGGGACCTGGCCTTCTACGAGCAGTACTTC. Protein sequence: CASPPRTGDLAFYEQYF. V and J are TRBV28 and TRBJ2-7; 9 nucleotides agree with TRBD1. Germline loops: CDR1 MDHEN, CDR2 SYDVKM. CDR3 size: 17 residues. Trimming cost V 9 bases and J 3 bases; bases outside gene matches: 18.

This clonotype came up many times. The genes are TRBV27 and TRBJ1-5; perhaps TRBD1 as D (5 bases). The CDR3 has 12 amino acids. Germline CDR1 and CDR2: MNHEY and SMNVEV (reference sequence). V lost 6 bases to trimming and J lost 4 bases, with 7 bases between them. Written as DNA, the CDR3 is TGTGCCAGCAGAAACAGGAATCAGCCCCAGCATTTT. Translating it yields CASRNRNQPQHF.

This clonotype was counted ten times or more. The gene calls are TRBV7-9 and TRBJ2-3; D call uncertain. Trimming pared 5 bases from V and 0 bases from J, leaving 12 bases between. There are 15 residues in the CDR3. Germline V gene data show CDR1 as SEHNR and CDR2 as FQNEAQ (reference sequence). The CDR3 DNA follows: TGTGCCAGCAGCCCATGGGAAGTTAGCACAGATACGCAGTATTTT. Protein: CASSPWEVSTDTQYF.

This clonotype was picked up many times. The J gene is TRBJ2-1, the V gene TRBV28; no clear D. This CDR3 is built from 15 residues. Deletions cut 5 bases from V and 4 bases from J, with 15 bases between. Germline V gene data show CDR1 as MDHEN and CDR2 as SYDVKM. CDR3 in amino acids: CASSPEPGRYNEQFF. The CDR3 nucleotides read TGTGCCAGCAGTCCTGAGCCAGGCAGATACAATGAGCAGTTCTTC. Drawing the rest from reference TRBV28 and TRBJ2-1, the complete variable domain is DVKVTQSSRYLVKRTGEKVFLECVQDMDHENMFWYRQDPGLGLRLIYFSYDVKMKEKGDIPEGYSVSREKKERFSLILESASTNQTSMYLCASSPEPGRYNEQFFGPGTRLTVL.

This clonotype has ten or more counts. The chain is built from TRBV19 and TRBJ1-2; possibly TRBD1 for D (6 bases). The V end lost 6 bases, the J end lost 3 bases, and 14 bases lay between the germline ends. In germline, CDR1 is LNHDA, CDR2 SQIVND (reference sequence). This CDR3 has 14 residues. CDR3 sequence: CASRGQGPDYGYTF. DNA for the CDR3: TGTGCCAGTAGGGGGCAGGGGCCGGACTATGGCTACACCTTC.

This clonotype has ten or more counts. The chain carries TRBV6-1 and TRBJ1-6; D uncertain. The CDR3 is made up of 11 amino acids. Trimming removed 8 bases at V and 6 bases at J, with 5 bases between. Germline V CDR1 and CDR2: MNHNS, SASEGT. Here the CDR3 reads CASPLNSPLHF. The CDR3 DNA follows: TGTGCCAGCCCTCTTAATTCACCCCTCCACTTT.

This clonotype was seen many times. This chain uses TRBV6-1 with TRBJ2-7; 9 bases fit TRBD1. V shed 3 bases, J shed 4 bases, and the junction held 10 bases outside the gene matches. Germline V gene lookup returns CDR1 MNHNS and CDR2 SASEGT. The CDR3 runs 16 residues. CDR3 in DNA: TGTGCCAGCAGTGACCCTGGTTCGGACAGGGGTTACGAGCAGTACTTC. Its protein product is CASSDPGSDRGYEQYF.

This clonotype was recorded once. No conserved phenylalanine or tryptophan is present at the end of the CDR3, so a read error is the likely explanation. The V gene is TRBV30, the J gene TRBJ1-1; possible D gene TRBD1, 6 bases. The germline V and J ends were trimmed by 0 bases and 4 bases, with 21 bases remaining between them. The CDR3 length is 17 residues. In germline, CDR1 is GTSNPN, CDR2 SVGIG (reference sequence). The DNA for the CDR3 is TGTGCCTGGAGTGTTCAAGGGACATGGCTACCGGGCACTGAAGCTTTCTTG. This sequence encodes CAWSVQGTWLPGTEAFL.

This clonotype was counted many times. The chain recombines TRBV7-8 with TRBJ1-6; tentatively, D is TRBD1 (5 bases). Trimming took off 5 bases at V and 8 bases at J, with 19 bases between the two ends. Looked up from germline, CDR1 is SGHVS and CDR2 is FQNEAQ. CDR3 length: 16 residues. In nucleotides, the CDR3 is TGTGCCAGCAGCCCCTTCAGGGTGTCGGGTTATTCACCCCTCCACTTT. It codes for CASSPFRVSGYSPLHF.

A remark on this clonotype: Being one base from a much bigger clone, this may be a read error. The CDR3 carries no conserved terminal phenylalanine or tryptophan, so it likely arises from a read error. This chain links TRBV6-2 or TRBV6-3 with TRBJ2-5; a possible D gene is TRBD2 (6 bases). Germline CDR1 reads MNHEY; CDR2 reads SVGEGT. CDR3 length: 15 residues. Trimming cost V 6 bases and J 1 base, with 15 bases left between them. The CDR3 region is CASRGGGDLQETQYS. For the CDR3, the DNA is TGTGCCAGCAGGGGTGGCGGGGACCTCCAAGAGACCCAGTACTCC.

In this sample, this clonotype turned up many times. V and J are TRBV25-1 and TRBJ1-2; no definite D call. CDR1 MGHDK and CDR2 SYGVNS come from the germline V gene. This CDR3 spans 15 amino acids. Trimming shortened V by 5 bases and J by 8 bases, and 21 bases separated the two germline ends. CDR3 region: CASSFPFGPASGYTF. CDR3 coding DNA: TGTGCCAGCAGTTTCCCCTTCGGTCCGGCTTCCGGCTACACCTTC.

This clonotype was seen ten or more times. This sequence joins TRBV30 and TRBJ2-7; D might be TRBD1 or TRBD2, each matching 6 bases. CDR1 is GTSNPN, CDR2 SVGIG, per germline (reference sequence). Between the trimmed V and J ends, which lost 7 bases and 1 base, there was a span of 14 bases. The CDR3 has 13 amino acids. The CDR3 loop is CAYSQGGSYEQYF. CDR3 nucleotide sequence: TGTGCCTACTCACAGGGAGGATCCTACGAGCAGTACTTC. The entire variable domain, with the rest obtained from reference TRBV30 and TRBJ2-7, is as follows: SQTIHQWPATLVQPVGSPLSLECTVEGTSNPNLYWYRQAAGRGLQLLFYSVGIGQISSEVPQNLSASRPQDRQFILSSKKLLLSDSGFYLCAYSQGGSYEQYFGPGTRLTVT.

The chain carries TRBV30 and TRBJ1-1; tentatively, D is TRBD1 (6 bases). Germline loops: CDR1 GTSNPN, CDR2 SVGIG (reference sequence). The CDR3 totals 11 residues. V was pared by 4 bases and J by 6 bases, with 9 bases between. The CDR3 sequence: CAWNQGSEAFF. CDR3 bases: TGTGCCTGGAATCAGGGGTCTGAAGCTTTCTTT.